The present entry profiles one TCR beta chain with its context. The antigen this receptor binds is unknown. One junction end disagrees with the germline gene, perhaps due to a read error. The cohort consisted of approximately 670 healthy bone marrow donors. At the time of sampling, every cohort member was nominally healthy, though immune exposures that went unrecorded were likely present. The donor tested CMV seropositive, placing the donor among the 250 to 350 seropositive members of the cohort. A peripheral blood sample was collected from each donor, and TCR beta sequencing was performed on peripheral blood mononuclear cells. Genomic DNA extraction from the blood cell samples was performed with the Qiagen DNeasy Blood Extraction Kit. Libraries came from the immunoSEQ multiplex PCR assay. The multiplex PCR relied on a mix of 60 forward primers for TCR Vbeta segments and 13 reverse primers for TCR Jbeta segments. The CDR3 region of rearranged TCR beta genes was amplified from genomic DNA with a multiplex PCR assay. The Illumina HiSeq System was used to sequence the amplified TCR beta libraries as 87-base-pair reads. For the original study's pipeline: Across the 700 or so repertoires, a later analysis counted 80 million or so unique TCR beta chains, 9.5 million to 13 million of which were shared by at least two donors. To remove PCR and sequencing errors, raw reads were error-corrected and collapsed into unique sequences using a nearest-neighbor algorithm that merged closely related sequences. CDR3 sequences were aligned to IMGT reference sequences to assign V, D and J gene segments. For a sequence to be retained, at least a six-nucleotide match to both a V gene segment and a J gene segment was required. Rearrangements were classified as productive when the CDR3 lacked stop codons and remained in frame with V and J, and all other rearrangements were classified as non-productive. CDR3 was defined by IMGT convention, running from the second conserved V-encoded cysteine to the conserved J-encoded phenylalanine. The earlier analysis of about 620 of the donors excluded sequences that lacked an unambiguous match to a single V gene segment. An earlier analysis of about 590 of the donors classified V segments as functional when productive rearrangements were above 56.7% and as segregating when the standard deviation between donors was above 5%. A statistical classification framework was developed to diagnose cytomegalovirus status using the catalog of TCR beta chain sequences. A later analysis assigned V and J genes by comparing TCR nucleotide sequences with IMGT/GENE-DB human TR gene sequences. The TCRdist pipeline was used in a later analysis to assign CDR3 sequences and most-parsimonious VDJ recombination scenarios. In a later analysis, every TCR beta chain was defined by the combination of its CDR3 amino acid sequence and its V-gene family, and reads without a unique V-gene family were dropped. As a way to deal with suspected cross-contamination and a sequencing artifact, a later analysis dropped 640 or so nucleotide sequences that were highly shared and had low generation probability. In a later analysis, a clonal expansion index for each public chain was calculated from normalized within-repertoire ranks of inferred template counts. A later analysis computed generation probabilities with a VDJ recombination model fitted to out-of-frame rearrangements, and checked the results against IGoR. A later analysis scored TCR-TCR, TCR-HLA and TCR-CMV co-occurrence with hypergeometric tests, applying a repertoire-size bias correction to TCR pairs. False discovery rates were estimated in a later analysis by permuting HLA or CMV assignments 20 times. In a later analysis, co-occurring TCRs were grouped using DBSCAN, and TCRdist sequence similarity was added for clustering within HLA-allele-positive subsets. Co-occurrence clustering excluded repertoires with fewer than 30,000 or more than 120,000 public chains, plus five with anomalous nucleotide sharing. TCRdb limited this immuneACCESS table to in-frame rearrangements with V and J called. A share of clones is missing; checked studies link under half to unresolved V genes, and the rest is unexplained. That table supplies the V and J calls and clone size; D and trimming were determined from the DNA. This sample lists 150,000 to 200,000 clones; 80% to 90% were detected once. The ten largest clones take up 4% to 6% of the sample.

From its cysteine to its phenylalanine, the CDR3 spans 14 amino acids. Only the CDR3 DNA is retained, 42 bases long and in frame from the first base. Looking up the germline V gene yields CDR1 MNHEY and CDR2 SVGAGI. These data belong to a study of cytomegalovirus exposure and HLA in healthy donors (dated by TCRdb to about 2017). Regarding the complete study: An earlier analysis of approximately 550 of the donors reported 250 to 300 Gb of sequence data and approximately 110 million unique TCR beta sequences from 190 million or so T cells. Roughly 300 gigabases of sequencing data and around 88 million unique TCR sequences made up an early release that covered roughly 670 HLA-typed donors. Among the roughly 390 genotyped donors, around 81% belonged to the genetic ancestry cluster associated with self-reported Caucasian donors. The aim of the study was to test whether cataloging public T cell receptors could identify signatures of past pathogen exposure. The T cell repertoires of around 670 subjects were profiled by immunosequencing and related to cytomegalovirus serostatus. In addition to the first cohort of 650 to 800 subjects, a separate validation cohort of some 120 different subjects was used. High-throughput TCR immunosequencing, statistical association of individual TCRs with disease status, and machine learning were combined to predict cytomegalovirus infection status. A later analysis re-analyzed previously published TCR beta repertoires from 500 to 700 donors and added high-resolution HLA genotyping to study TCR occurrence patterns. Rather than drawing on any new phenotypic data, the later analysis identified candidate immune exposures from TCR beta sequences and the way those sequences occurred across donors. An earlier analysis of 500 to 750 of the donors applied high-throughput TCR beta sequencing to assess whether each TCR beta V gene segment acted as functional or pseudogenic. Alongside the repertoire data, information on donor age, sex, ethnicity and CMV serostatus was compiled. A later genetic analysis used genome-wide SNP genotypes for about 65% of the roughly 700 donors, treating that subset as a discovery cohort. Every discovery cohort repertoire had been produced on one sequencing platform. Both class I and class II loci were covered by HLA typing, at four-digit resolution. Typing coverage varied by locus: about 620-630 donors for A, B, C, DRB1 and DQB1; more than 500 for DQA1; 606 for DPA1; roughly 450 for DPB1. Several DR-DQ haplotypes were treated as single units for association and clustering because of strong linkage in the cohort. Among roughly 400 genotyped donors of the cohort, an average of about 240,000 unique TCR beta nucleotide sequences was sequenced per donor, of which approximately 18% were non-productive. The full study reports these points: In both the original and validation cohorts, the classifier was reported to diagnose cytomegalovirus status with high specificity and sensitivity. Only TCR beta chains were sequenced in this cohort, and the absence of alpha or paired-chain data limited detectable features. Several of the top co-occurrence clusters appeared to be linked to parvovirus B19, influenza, CMV and Epstein-Barr virus, according to a later analysis. In vitro tests confirmed that a few of the cytomegalovirus-associated TCR beta chains recognize cytomegalovirus antigens. A group of highly shared sequence variants was considered likely to be a technical artifact of the sequencing pipeline. Most TCR sequences were observed very rarely across donors, whereas some public TCRs were present in many individuals. A further reported finding was that TCR beta sequences accurately predicted the HLA-A and HLA-B alleles for most subjects in the first cohort. Linkage disequilibrium might explain the correlated functional status among segregating V segments, but an unknown experimental factor could not be excluded. Immune exposure information for the cohort was limited to CMV serostatus. A later analysis associated 15,000 to 20,000 TCR beta sequences with specific HLA alleles at a false discovery rate of 0.05. The earlier analysis of 450 to 700 of the donors excluded around 17 rarely observed V segments, including chromosome 9 orphons, because counts were too low. In a later analysis, HLA-associated TCR beta chains showed more clonal expansion and lower generation probabilities than non-associated chains that were equally common. A later analysis found that most CMV-associated TCR beta chains appeared HLA-restricted, with HLA associations seemingly driven largely by CMV exposure. The 87-base-pair reads could not distinguish some IMGT-functional V segments, including TRBV6-2 and TRBV6-3, so those segments were excluded. Broadly in line with IMGT annotations, most TCR beta V segments showed up in productive rearrangements about 87% or about 30% of the time in an earlier analysis of 587 of the donors. In a later genetic analysis, fewer N-insertions in productive TCRs were reported among donors in an Asian-associated ancestry cluster than the 666-donor mean. In a later analysis, TCR association rates were found to vary across HLA loci, with the most associated TCRs seen for DRB1 alleles and the fewest for HLA-C alleles. Strong co-occurrence of HLA alleles, especially DR and DQ, made assigning TCR associations to individual alleles difficult. HLA typing was unavailable for some donors at each locus, so association tests used only the typed subset. It was suggested by the authors that the approach could potentially be generalized to other disease states and immunological phenotypes. The study gave a list of under 200 TCR beta chains associated with cytomegalovirus. Sequencing depth was assumed to be roughly uniform across donors in the presence/absence analyses, though that assumption may not hold. In a later genetic analysis, a missense DCLRE1C variant was associated with V-gene and J-gene trimming of TCR beta chains, and the association was replicated in an independent cohort.

The rearrangement joined TRBV6-5 to TRBJ1-1; TRBD1 aligns with 8 central bases. What was sequenced was PBMCs. The clonotype was recovered from a girl aged 10 to 17 in good health and CMV-seropositive. The nucleotide sequence is TGTGCCAGCAGTTACAACAGGGGGAACGCTGAAGCTTTCTTT. This gives the protein CASSYNRGNAEAFF.